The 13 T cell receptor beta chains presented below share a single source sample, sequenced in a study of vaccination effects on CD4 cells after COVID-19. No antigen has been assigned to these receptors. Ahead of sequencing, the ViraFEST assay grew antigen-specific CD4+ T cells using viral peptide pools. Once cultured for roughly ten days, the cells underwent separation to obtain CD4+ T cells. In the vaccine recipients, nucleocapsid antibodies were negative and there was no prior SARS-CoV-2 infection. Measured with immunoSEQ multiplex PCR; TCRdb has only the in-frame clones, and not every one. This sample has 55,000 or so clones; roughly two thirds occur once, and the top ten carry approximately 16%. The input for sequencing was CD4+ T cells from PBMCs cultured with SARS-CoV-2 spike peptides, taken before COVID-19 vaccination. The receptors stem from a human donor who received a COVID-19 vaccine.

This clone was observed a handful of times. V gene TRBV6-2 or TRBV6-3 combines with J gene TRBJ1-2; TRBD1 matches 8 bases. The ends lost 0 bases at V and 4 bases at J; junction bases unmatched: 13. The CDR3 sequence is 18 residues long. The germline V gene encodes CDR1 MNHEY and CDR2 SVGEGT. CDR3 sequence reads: CASSYSMDRAVASYGYTF. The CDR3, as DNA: TGTGCCAGCAGTTACTCGATGGACAGGGCGGTCGCATCCTATGGCTACACCTTC.

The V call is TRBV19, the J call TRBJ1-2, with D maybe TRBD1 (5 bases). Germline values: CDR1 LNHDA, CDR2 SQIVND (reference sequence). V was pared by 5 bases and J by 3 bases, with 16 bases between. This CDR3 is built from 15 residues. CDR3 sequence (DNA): TGTGCCAGTAGTCCCCCAGGGAGGGTTGACTATGGCTACACCTTC. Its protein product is CASSPPGRVDYGYTF.

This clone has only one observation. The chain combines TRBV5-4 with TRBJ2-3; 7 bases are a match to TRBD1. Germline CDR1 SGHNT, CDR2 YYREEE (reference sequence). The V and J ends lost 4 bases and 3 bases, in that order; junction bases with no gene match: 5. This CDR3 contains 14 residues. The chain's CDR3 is CASSLRQGTDTQYF. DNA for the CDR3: TGTGCCAGCAGCCTCCGACAGGGTACAGATACGCAGTATTTT.

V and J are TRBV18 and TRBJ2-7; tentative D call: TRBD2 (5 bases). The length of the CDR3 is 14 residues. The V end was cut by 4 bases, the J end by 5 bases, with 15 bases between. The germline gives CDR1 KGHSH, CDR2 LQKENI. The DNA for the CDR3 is TGTGCCAGCTCACGAGATCCGGGGTCTAACGAGCAGTACTTC. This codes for CASSRDPGSNEQYF.

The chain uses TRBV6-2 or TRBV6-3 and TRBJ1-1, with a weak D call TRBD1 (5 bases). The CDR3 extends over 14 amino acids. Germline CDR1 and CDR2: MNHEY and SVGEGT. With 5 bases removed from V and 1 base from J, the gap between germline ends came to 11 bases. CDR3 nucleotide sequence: TGTGCCAGCAGTCAGACAGTGGAGAACACTGAAGCTTTCTTT. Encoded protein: CASSQTVENTEAFF.

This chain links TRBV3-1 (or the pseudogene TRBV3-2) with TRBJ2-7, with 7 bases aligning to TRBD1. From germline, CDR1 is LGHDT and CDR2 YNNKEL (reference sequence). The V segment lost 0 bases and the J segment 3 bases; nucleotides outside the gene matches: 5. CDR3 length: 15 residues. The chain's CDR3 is CASSQETGMRYEQYF. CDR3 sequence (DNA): TGTGCCAGCAGCCAAGAGACAGGGATGCGCTACGAGCAGTACTTC.

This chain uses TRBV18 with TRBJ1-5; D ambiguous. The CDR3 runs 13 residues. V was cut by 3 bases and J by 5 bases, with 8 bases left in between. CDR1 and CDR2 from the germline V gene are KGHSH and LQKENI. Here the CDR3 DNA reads TGTGCCAGCTCACCTTCCGAGCATCAGCCCCAGCATTTT. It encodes CASSPSEHQPQHF.

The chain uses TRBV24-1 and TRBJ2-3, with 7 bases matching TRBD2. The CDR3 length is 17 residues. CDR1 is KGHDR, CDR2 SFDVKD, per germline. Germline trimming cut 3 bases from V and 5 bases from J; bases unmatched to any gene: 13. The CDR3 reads CATSDARLAFGGDTQYF. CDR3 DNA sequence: TGTGCCACCAGTGATGCTCGACTAGCCTTTGGGGGAGATACGCAGTATTTT.

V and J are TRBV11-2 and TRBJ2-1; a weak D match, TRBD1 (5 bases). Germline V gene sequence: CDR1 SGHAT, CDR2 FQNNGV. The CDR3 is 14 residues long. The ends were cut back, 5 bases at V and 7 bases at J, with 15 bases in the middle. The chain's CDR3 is CASSLAAGMNEQFF. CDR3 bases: TGTGCCAGCAGCCTTGCGGCAGGGATGAATGAGCAGTTCTTC.

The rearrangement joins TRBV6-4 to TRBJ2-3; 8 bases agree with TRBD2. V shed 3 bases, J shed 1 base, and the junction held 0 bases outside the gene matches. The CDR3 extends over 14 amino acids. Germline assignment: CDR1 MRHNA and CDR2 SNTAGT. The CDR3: CASSERGGTDTQYF. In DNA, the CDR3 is TGTGCCAGCAGTGAGCGGGGGGGCACAGATACGCAGTATTTT.

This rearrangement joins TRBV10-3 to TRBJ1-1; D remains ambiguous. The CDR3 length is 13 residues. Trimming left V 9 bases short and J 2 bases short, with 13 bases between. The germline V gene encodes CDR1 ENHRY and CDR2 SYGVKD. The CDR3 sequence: CAIKTEFNTEAFF. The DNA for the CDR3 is TGTGCCATAAAAACAGAGTTTAACACTGAAGCTTTCTTT.

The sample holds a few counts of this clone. CDR3 sequence reads: CASLPWGGDTQYF. The CDR3 nucleotides are TGTGCCAGTCTGCCTTGGGGAGGCGATACGCAGTATTTT. The chain recombines TRBV7-9 with TRBJ2-3; perhaps TRBD2 as D (6 bases). V was cut by 9 bases and J by 6 bases, with 16 bases left in between. CDR3 size: 13 residues. Germline V CDR1 and CDR2: SEHNR, FQNEAQ (reference sequence).

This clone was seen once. DNA of the CDR3: TGTGCCAGCAGCTTGAAGCGACAGGGAGGGGTGAGTGGCTACACCTTC. Protein product: CASSLKRQGGVSGYTF. The J gene is TRBJ1-2, the V gene TRBV7-8; TRBD1 agrees at 7 bases. V lost 3 bases, J lost 7 bases, and 14 bases stayed unmatched. Germline V gene lookup returns CDR1 SGHVS and CDR2 FQNEAQ. The CDR3 loop spans 16 amino acids.